These T cell receptor beta chains were read from a single sample in a study of vaccination and CD4 T cells after COVID-19. Antigens for these TCRs are unknown. TCRdb called the PCR reads again in MiXCR, with one record for every CDR3 protein. The table has just over 20,000 distinct CDR3 sequences, 62% seen once. Specimen: CD4+ T cells from blood, cultured in vitro, collected before SARS-CoV-2 vaccination. The receptors come from a human donor who received a COVID-19 vaccine. Each CDR3 is given with its conserved first and last residue. A D gene is named only where the DNA matches it firmly. Size tells how often a clone was seen (once, few, many) or the class of an expanded clone, and some rows leave it out.

J gene: TRBJ1-5; V gene: TRBV12-3/TRBV12-4; D gene: TRBD1; clone size: NA; CDR3 DNA: TGTGCCAGCAGACCGACAGGGGATTTTCAGCCCCAGCATTTT; CDR3 protein: CASRPTGDFQPQHF
J gene: TRBJ2-3; V gene: TRBV7-9; D gene: NA; clone size: few; CDR3 DNA: TGTGCCAGCAGCTTAGTGTCAGGGATCGATACGCAGTATTTT; CDR3 protein: CASSLVSGIDTQYF
J gene: TRBJ2-7; V gene: TRBV19; D gene: NA; clone size: NA; CDR3 DNA: TGTGCCAGTAGCCCGGAAGGAGGCGAGCAGTACTTC; CDR3 protein: CASSPEGGEQYF
J gene: TRBJ2-7; V gene: TRBV7-9; D gene: NA; clone size: few; CDR3 DNA: TGTGCCAGCAGCGCCACCTACGAGCAGTACTTC; CDR3 protein: CASSATYEQYF
J gene: TRBJ1-1; V gene: TRBV10-3; D gene: NA; clone size: NA; CDR3 DNA: TGTGCCATCAGTGAGTCGTTAGGCACGAACACTGAAGCTTTCTTT; CDR3 protein: CAISESLGTNTEAFF
J gene: TRBJ1-2; V gene: TRBV12-5; D gene: TRBD1; clone size: NA; CDR3 DNA: TGTGCTAGTGGTTCCCATCACAGGGGTAACTATGGCTACACCTTC; CDR3 protein: CASGSHHRGNYGYTF
J gene: TRBJ1-4; V gene: TRBV6-5; D gene: TRBD1; clone size: few; CDR3 DNA: TGTGCCAGCAGTTACACGGGACAGGCCTGGAGGGAAAAACTGTTTTTT; CDR3 protein: CASSYTGQAWREKLFF
J gene: TRBJ2-5; V gene: TRBV20-1; D gene: TRBD2; clone size: NA; CDR3 DNA: TGCAGTGCTAGACGAGTGACTAGCGGGGGGTCTTCAGAGACCCAGTACTTC; CDR3 protein: CSARRVTSGGSSETQYF
J gene: TRBJ2-2; V gene: TRBV14; D gene: NA; clone size: NA; CDR3 DNA: TGTGCCAGCAGCCCCGGATCGAGGGGTTTCAACACCGGGGAGCTGTTTTTT; CDR3 protein: CASSPGSRGFNTGELFF
J gene: TRBJ2-5; V gene: TRBV5-1; D gene: NA; clone size: once; CDR3 DNA: TGCGCCAGCAGCTTGGCTGGGGGGGCTTGGGAAGAGACCCAGTACTTC; CDR3 protein: CASSLAGGAWEETQYF
J gene: TRBJ2-2; V gene: TRBV10-1; D gene: TRBD2; clone size: NA; CDR3 DNA: TGCGCCAGCAGTGAGAGTAGCGGGGGGGCTCGAGGTGACACCGGGGAGCTGTTTTTT; CDR3 protein: CASSESSGGARGDTGELFF
J gene: TRBJ2-7; V gene: TRBV25-1; D gene: NA; clone size: few; CDR3 DNA: TGTGCCAGCAGTGAGCTCAGGGAGCAGTACTTC; CDR3 protein: CASSELREQYF
J gene: TRBJ2-7; V gene: TRBV12-3/TRBV12-4; D gene: NA; clone size: few; CDR3 DNA: TGTGCCAGCCGTCTAGGCTTCGACTCCTACGAGCAGTACTTC; CDR3 protein: CASRLGFDSYEQYF
J gene: TRBJ2-7; V gene: TRBV24-1; D gene: NA; clone size: NA; CDR3 DNA: TGTGCCACCAGTGGGGATGATCCAAGCTCCTACGAGCAGTACTTC; CDR3 protein: CATSGDDPSSYEQYF
J gene: TRBJ2-7; V gene: TRBV4-1; D gene: NA; clone size: once; CDR3 DNA: TGCGCCAGCAGCCAAGATGTAAGTGGGGATCGGAACGAGCAGTACTTC; CDR3 protein: CASSQDVSGDRNEQYF
J gene: TRBJ2-7; V gene: TRBV12-3/TRBV12-4; D gene: NA; clone size: NA; CDR3 DNA: TGTGCCAGCAGTTTTGGCAGCTACGAGCAGTACTTC; CDR3 protein: CASSFGSYEQYF
J gene: TRBJ2-5; V gene: TRBV7-2; D gene: NA; clone size: NA; CDR3 DNA: TGTGCCAGCAGCTTCGGACTCAACCCGTACCAAGAGACCCAGTACTTC; CDR3 protein: CASSFGLNPYQETQYF
J gene: TRBJ1-2; V gene: TRBV28; D gene: TRBD1; clone size: NA; CDR3 DNA: TGTGCCAGCAGCCCCGGGACAGGGCACTATGGCTACACCTTC; CDR3 protein: CASSPGTGHYGYTF
J gene: TRBJ1-3; V gene: TRBV5-1; D gene: NA; clone size: NA; CDR3 DNA: TGCGCCAGCAGCTTGGTTTCGAGCTCTGGAAACACCATATATTTT; CDR3 protein: CASSLVSSSGNTIYF
J gene: TRBJ2-6; V gene: TRBV12-3/TRBV12-4; D gene: TRBD2; clone size: few; CDR3 DNA: TGTGCCAGCAGTTTCGGCGGGGGGGCCTCTGGGGCCAACGTCCTGACTTTC; CDR3 protein: CASSFGGGASGANVLTF
J gene: TRBJ2-7; V gene: TRBV19; D gene: TRBD2; clone size: few; CDR3 DNA: TGTGCCAGTAGTATGTTCGGGAGGGGGGGCTACGAGCAGTACTTC; CDR3 protein: CASSMFGRGGYEQYF
J gene: TRBJ1-5; V gene: TRBV20-1; D gene: NA; clone size: NA; CDR3 DNA: TGCAGTGCTAGAGTGATGGATAATCAGCCCCAGCATTTT; CDR3 protein: CSARVMDNQPQHF
J gene: TRBJ1-2; V gene: TRBV6-1; D gene: TRBD1; clone size: NA; CDR3 DNA: TGTGCCAGCAGCAACAGGGGGGCCTCTGGCTACACCTTC; CDR3 protein: CASSNRGASGYTF
J gene: TRBJ2-7; V gene: TRBV5-1; D gene: TRBD1; clone size: NA; CDR3 DNA: TGCGCCAGCAGCTTGAAAAGACAGGGGTTAGCCTACGAGCAGTACTTC; CDR3 protein: CASSLKRQGLAYEQYF
J gene: TRBJ2-5; V gene: TRBV6-4; D gene: NA; clone size: NA; CDR3 DNA: TGTGCCAGCAGTGATCAACCCGGGACGGCATCACAAGGGGAGACCCAGTACTTC; CDR3 protein: CASSDQPGTASQGETQYF
J gene: TRBJ1-4; V gene: TRBV30; D gene: NA; clone size: NA; CDR3 DNA: TGTGCCTGGAGTGATGAGGCGGTTTGGGGTGAAAAACTGTTTTTT; CDR3 protein: CAWSDEAVWGEKLFF
J gene: TRBJ1-5; V gene: TRBV6-5; D gene: NA; clone size: NA; CDR3 DNA: TGTGCCAGCAGTTCAAGGGTCGGGGGCAGCAATCAGCCCCAGCATTTT; CDR3 protein: CASSSRVGGSNQPQHF
J gene: TRBJ1-2; V gene: TRBV6-1; D gene: NA; clone size: NA; CDR3 DNA: TGTGCCAGCAGACTTGACAGTAACTATGGCTACACCTTC; CDR3 protein: CASRLDSNYGYTF
J gene: TRBJ2-4; V gene: TRBV7-6; D gene: NA; clone size: few; CDR3 DNA: TGTGCCAGCAGCCCCTCCCGGGCAGACACATTCATGTACTTC; CDR3 protein: CASSPSRADTFMYF
J gene: TRBJ2-7; V gene: TRBV30; D gene: TRBD1; clone size: NA; CDR3 DNA: TGTGCCTGGGGGGGAGACAGGGGGCACCCCTACGAGCAGTACTTC; CDR3 protein: CAWGGDRGHPYEQYF